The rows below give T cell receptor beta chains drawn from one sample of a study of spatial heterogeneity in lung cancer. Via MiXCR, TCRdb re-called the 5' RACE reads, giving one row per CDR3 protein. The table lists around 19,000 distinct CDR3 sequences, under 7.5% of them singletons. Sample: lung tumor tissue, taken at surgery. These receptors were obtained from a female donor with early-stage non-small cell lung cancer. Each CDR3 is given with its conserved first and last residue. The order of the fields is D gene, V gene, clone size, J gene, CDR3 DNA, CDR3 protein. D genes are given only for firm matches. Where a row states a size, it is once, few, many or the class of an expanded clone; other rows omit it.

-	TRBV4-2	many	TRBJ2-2	TGTGCCAGCAGCCAAGATCTGCTAGCGACCGGGGAGCTGTTTTTT	CASSQDLLATGELFF
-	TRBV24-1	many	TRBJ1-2	TGTGCCACCAGTGATTTGGACCAGACGGATGGCTACACCTTC	CATSDLDQTDGYTF
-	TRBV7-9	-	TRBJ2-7	TGTGCCAGCAGTTCCTCAGGGGCCTCCTACGAGCAGTACTTC	CASSSSGASYEQYF
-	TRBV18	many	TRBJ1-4	TGTGCCAGCTCACCAAGTGGTGTGGTTGAAAAACTGTTTTTT	CASSPSGVVEKLFF
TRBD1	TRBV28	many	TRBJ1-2	TGTGCCAGCAGTCCTCCCTTCGGACAGGCCGAGGGGTATGGCTACACCTTC	CASSPPFGQAEGYGYTF
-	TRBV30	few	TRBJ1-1	TGTGCCTGGAGTGTCAGGGGCGGGAACACTGAAGCTTTCTTT	CAWSVRGGNTEAFF
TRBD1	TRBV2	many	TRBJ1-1	TGTGCCAGCAGCCTGGGACAGTCTAACACTGAAGCTTTCTTT	CASSLGQSNTEAFF
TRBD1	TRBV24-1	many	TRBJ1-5	TGTGCCACCAGTGACCCGACGTGGACAGGGCATCAGCCCCAGCATTTT	CATSDPTWTGHQPQHF
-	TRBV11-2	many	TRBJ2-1	TGTGCCAGCAGCTTAGACACTGTAAATGAGCAGTTCTTC	CASSLDTVNEQFF
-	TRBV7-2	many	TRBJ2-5	TGTGCCAGCAGCTTAGAACCCACGGAGACCCAGTACTTC	CASSLEPTETQYF
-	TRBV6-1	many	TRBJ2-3	TGTGCCACCACAGCTAGTGAGGGAACAGATACGCAGTATTTT	CATTASEGTDTQYF
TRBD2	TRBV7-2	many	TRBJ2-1	TGTGCCAGCAGCCGTAGCGGGAGTCAGGGTGAGCAGTTCTTC	CASSRSGSQGEQFF
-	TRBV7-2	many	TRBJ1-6	TGTGCCAGCAGCGTGGGATCACCCCTCCACTTT	CASSVGSPLHF
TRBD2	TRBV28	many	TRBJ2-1	TGTGCCAGCCAAGCCTCTACGGGACTAGCACATGAGCAGTTCTTC	CASQASTGLAHEQFF
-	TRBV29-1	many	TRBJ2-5	TGCAGCGTTGATTGGGGCAGGAGGGAGACCCAGTACTTC	CSVDWGRRETQYF
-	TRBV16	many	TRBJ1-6	TGTGCCAGCAGCCAATCCTCGGGGGAGTTAGGATCACCCCTCCACTTT	CASSQSSGELGSPLHF
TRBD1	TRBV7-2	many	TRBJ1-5	TGTGCCAGCAGCTCAAGGGGACAGTGGCAGCCCCAGCATTTT	CASSSRGQWQPQHF
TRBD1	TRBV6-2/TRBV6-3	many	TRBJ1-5	TGTGCCAGCACCTCGACAGGGGGCGGACAGCCCCAGCATTTT	CASTSTGGGQPQHF
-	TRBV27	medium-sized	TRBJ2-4	TGTGCCAGCAGTTTAAGGCAGGGGTCCGGCATTCAGTACTTC	CASSLRQGSGIQYF
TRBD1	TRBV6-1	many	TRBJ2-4	TGTGCCAGCAGAGGACAGGGGATCGGCAAAAACATTCAGTACTTC	CASRGQGIGKNIQYF
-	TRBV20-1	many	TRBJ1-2	TGCAGTGCTCCAGGGAGCAACTATGGCTACACCTTC	CSAPGSNYGYTF
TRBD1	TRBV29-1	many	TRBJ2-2	TGCAGCGTCGCTCGACAGGGAACGATCGGGGAGCTGTTTTTT	CSVARQGTIGELFF
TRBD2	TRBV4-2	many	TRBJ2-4	TGTGCCAGCAGCCAAAGACTAGCGGGTGGACTAGCCAAAAACATTCAGTACTTC	CASSQRLAGGLAKNIQYF
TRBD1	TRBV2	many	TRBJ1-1	TGTGCCAGCAAACCGGACAGGGCGAACACTGAAGCTTTCTTT	CASKPDRANTEAFF
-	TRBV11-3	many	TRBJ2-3	TGTGCCAGCAGCTTAGCGGGGGGCCGGGGAGATACGCAGTATTTT	CASSLAGGRGDTQYF
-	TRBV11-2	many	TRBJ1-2	TGTGCCAGCAGCTCCGGGATCTATGGCTACACCTTC	CASSSGIYGYTF
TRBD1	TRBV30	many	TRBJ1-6	TGTGCCTGGAGTAGGACAGGTTTTAATTCACCCCTCCACTTT	CAWSRTGFNSPLHF